This T cell receptor beta chain was sequenced for a study of T-cell reconstitution after alpha-beta-depleted transplantation in children (dated by TCRdb to 2016 to 2018). Study-level background: T-cell immune reconstitution after TCRalphabeta/CD19-depleted allogeneic hematopoietic cell transplantation in children was quantitatively tracked in the study by means of TCR repertoire profiling. What the study reported, not specific to this receptor: Hyperexpanded clone frequencies declined over subsequent months; after one year, T-cell counts and TCRbeta diversity were mostly attributed to newly produced T cells. Apparently early alphabetaT-cell count recovery about two months after transplant reportedly relied on only several hundred rapidly expanded clones derived from non-depleted graft cells. In some patients, the high TCRbeta diversity seen at day 60 was put down to recipient T cells and intrathymic progenitors that had survived conditioning.

Counted from cysteine to phenylalanine, this CDR3 has 14 amino acids. Just the 42-base CDR3 DNA is kept, in frame starting at base 1. CDR1 and CDR2 are drawn from the germline V gene: MNHEY, SVGAGI. V sheds 1 base and J sheds 1 base, leaving 7 bases between their ends. The treatment or condition label on this specimen signifies: allogeneic hematopoietic cell transplantation with graft depleted of TCRalphabeta T cells and CD19 B cells. TCRalphabeta/CD19-depleted allogeneic hematopoietic cell grafts were given to the transplant recipients, all of whom were children. Preparation of the library involved PCR. Sequencing took place on an Illumina HiSeq 2500. Molecular barcoding was employed in the preparation of TCR libraries, with unique molecular identifiers being used to normalize TCRbeta repertoire quantification. The public reads were quality trimmed at Q25 with fastp and then assembled into clones with MiXCR by TCRdb, keeping productive beta chains. Here each entry gathers all rows of one CDR3 protein and keeps the most common genes and DNA. In all, the sample holds over 200,000 distinct CDR3 sequences, and over 15% of those were seen once. Clones ranked in the top ten supply roughly two fifths of the sample.

There are a few counts of this clonotype. Its antigen is not yet known. Base-call qualities are not available, and no considerably larger clone is one nucleotide away. The sequence came from a male patient between 2 and 15 years old who had a stem cell transplant for acute lymphoblastic leukemia, so the T cells may come from the graft donor. The chain is made from TRBV6-5 and TRBJ2-5; no confident D gene assignment can be made. Sequencing was performed on PBMCs, mostly from graft donor cells, taken 360 days after TCRalphabeta/CD19-depleted stem cell transplant. The DNA reads as follows: TGTGCCAGCAGTTACTTGACGGTCCAAGAGACCCAGTACTTC. It is translated as CASSYLTVQETQYF.